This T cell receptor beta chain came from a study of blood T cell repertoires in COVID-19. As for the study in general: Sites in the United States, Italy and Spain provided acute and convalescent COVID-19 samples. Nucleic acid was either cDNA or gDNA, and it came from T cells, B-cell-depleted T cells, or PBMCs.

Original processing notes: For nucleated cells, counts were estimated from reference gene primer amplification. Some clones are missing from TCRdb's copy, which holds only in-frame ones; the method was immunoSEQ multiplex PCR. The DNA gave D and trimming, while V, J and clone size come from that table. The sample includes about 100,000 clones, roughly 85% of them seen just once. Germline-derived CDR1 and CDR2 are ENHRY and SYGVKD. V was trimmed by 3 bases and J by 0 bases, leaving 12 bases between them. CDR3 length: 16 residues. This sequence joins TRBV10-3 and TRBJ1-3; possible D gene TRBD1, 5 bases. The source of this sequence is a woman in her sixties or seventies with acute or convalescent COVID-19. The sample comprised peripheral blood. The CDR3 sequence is CAISDRTPSSGNTIYF. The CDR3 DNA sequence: TGTGCCATCAGTGATAGGACACCGAGCTCTGGAAACACCATATATTTT.